The sequence of this T cell receptor (beta chain) was determined in a study of CD8 T cells in Susac syndrome. Peripheral blood CD8+ and CD4+ T cells were profiled by TCR beta sequencing. Patients with stable or active relapsing-remitting disease, all of them treatment-naive, made up the multiple sclerosis controls. With random hexamers, roughly 0.45 to 1 ug RNA was reverse transcribed. Coverage of TCR beta CDR3 amplification by immunoSEQ multiplex PCR extended to 54 Vbeta and 13 Jbeta. MiXCR was run by TCRdb on the immunoSEQ multiplex PCR reads, yielding one entry per CDR3 protein. The data show about 210,000 distinct CDR3 sequences, 95% seen once. Germline CDR1 and CDR2: SQVTM and ANQGSEA. Trimming removed 7 bases at V and 4 bases at J, with 9 bases between. This CDR3 has 11 amino acids.

The chain employs TRBV29-1 and TRBJ2-3, with D tentatively TRBD1 (5 bases). The TCR originated in a human donor with multiple sclerosis. The material sequenced was CD4+ T cells from PBMCs. The DNA for the CDR3 is TGCAGCGGGGGCGGTGCAGATACGCAGTATTTT. Translating it yields CSGGGADTQYF.